A single sample is the source of the 30 T cell receptor beta chains below, sequenced in a study of shared clonotypes between healthy human individuals. The protocol was immunoSEQ multiplex PCR, while the TCRdb copy is restricted to in-frame clones and leaves out a portion. In the table there are 2.3 million or so clones, about 92% of which are singletons. The sequencing input was naive CD4+ T cells from PBMCs. Noted subset: CD45RA+ positively selected. These TCRs come from a man between 18 and 29 years old in good health. Some clones in this sample may be carry-over from other donors' samples.

The chain joins TRBV25-1 to TRBJ1-3; D perhaps matches TRBD1 (5 bases). CDR1 and CDR2 from the germline V gene are MGHDK and SYGVNS. The CDR3 totals 15 residues. Trimming took 5 bases from V and 4 from J, leaving 15 bases between them. In DNA, the CDR3 is TGTGCCAGCAGTTCAAAACAGGTATCCGGAAACACCATATATTTT. Protein product: CASSSKQVSGNTIYF.

This clone was counted once. The chain has TRBV2 and TRBJ1-2; possibly TRBD1 for D (5 bases). The V end lost 7 bases, the J end lost 3 bases, and 15 bases lay between the germline ends. The CDR3 has 14 amino acids. CDR1 and CDR2 from the germline V gene are SNHLY and FYNNEI. CDR3 protein: CASNFLGADYGYTF. The CDR3, as DNA: TGTGCCAGCAACTTCCTCGGGGCGGACTATGGCTACACCTTC.

Only one count was recorded for this clone. CDR3 residues: CASSAGPQPHSGANVLTF. CDR3 coding DNA: TGTGCCAGCAGCGCGGGACCGCAGCCTCACTCTGGGGCCAACGTCCTGACTTTC. The chain is built from TRBV9 and TRBJ2-6; perhaps D is TRBD1 or TRBD2 (5 bases each). Germline V gives CDR1 SGDLS, CDR2 YYNGEE. The length of the CDR3 is 18 residues. Between the trimmed V and J ends, which lost 3 bases and 0 bases, there was a span of 16 bases. Looking up the rest from reference TRBV9 and TRBJ2-6 gives the full variable domain: DSGVTQTPKHLITATGQRVTLRCSPRSGDLSVYWYQQSLDQGLQFLIQYYNGEERAKGNILERFSAQQFPDLHSELNLSSLELGDSALYFCASSAGPQPHSGANVLTFGAGSRLTVL.

The chain employs TRBV4-1 and TRBJ2-6; D is unresolved. The V and J ends lost 0 bases and 2 bases respectively, with 14 bases between them. CDR1 and CDR2 from the germline V gene are MGHRA and YSYEKL. This CDR3 contains 18 residues. CDR3 bases: TGCGCCAGCAGCCAAGATCCCAATAGGTTGCCTGGGGCCAACGTCCTGACTTTC. Translation gives CASSQDPNRLPGANVLTF.

The chain joins TRBV19 to TRBJ2-7; TRBD2 agrees at 9 bases. CDR1 LNHDA and CDR2 SQIVND come from the germline V gene (reference sequence). CDR3 length equals 14 residues. Trimming cost V 6 bases and J 6 bases; bases outside gene matches: 9. Here the CDR3 DNA reads TGTGCCAGTAGGCCTCGAGGACTAGCGTTCGAGCAGTACTTC. Translated, it gives CASRPRGLAFEQYF.

The chain carries TRBV11-3 and TRBJ2-3; D not resolved. V was clipped by 0 bases and J by 0 bases, with 13 bases between them. The CDR3 totals 17 residues. CDR1 and CDR2 (germline): SGHNT, YENEEA. CDR3 protein: CASSLDVSSSSTDTQYF. For the CDR3, the DNA is TGTGCCAGCAGCTTAGACGTTAGCTCGTCTAGCACAGATACGCAGTATTTT.

The rearrangement joins TRBV18 to TRBJ2-5; D is unclear. Germline CDR1 KGHSH, CDR2 LQKENI. V was cut by 0 bases and J by 5 bases, with 13 bases left in between. The CDR3 has 15 residues. The CDR3 bases are TGTGCCAGCTCACCACCGAGGTTTGAGGTGGAGACCCAGTACTTC. Amino acid sequence: CASSPPRFEVETQYF.

On this clone: Other DNA sequences in this sample translate to the same CDR3. The chain joins TRBV27 to TRBJ2-1, with D possibly being TRBD2 (5 bases). This CDR3 contains 13 residues. Germline CDR1 MNHEY, CDR2 SMNVEV (reference sequence). Trimming took 3 bases from V and 6 from J, leaving 9 bases between them. CDR3 sequence (DNA): TGTGCCAGCAGTTTCCGTCGGGGCAATGAGCAGTTCTTC. Translating gives CASSFRRGNEQFF.

A remark on this clone: Other DNA sequences in this sample translate to the same CDR3. This chain joins TRBV5-1 and TRBJ2-1; 12 nucleotides align to TRBD2. This CDR3 has 15 amino acids. Germline V lookup: CDR1 SGHRS, CDR2 YFSETQ. J gave up 4 bases and V 4 bases, and 3 bases lay outside the gene matches. The CDR3 DNA follows: TGCGCCAGCAGCGTAACTAGCGGGGGGTACAATGAGCAGTTCTTC. This gives the protein CASSVTSGGYNEQFF.

As concerns this clone: A read error is likely, as this CDR3 ends without the conserved phenylalanine or tryptophan. No DNA is shown, since the ends of the CDR3 on it are uncertain; the CDR3 is the one TCRdb lists. The chain recombines TRBV27 with TRBJ2-7; TRBD1, the D gene given by the table, was not confirmed from the DNA. Germline CDR1 and CDR2: MNHEY and SMNVEV (reference sequence). The CDR3 sequence runs 15 residues, both termini included. The CDR3 spells CASSFNLDRGQKGGY.

The rearrangement joins TRBV5-6 to TRBJ1-5, with 9 bases aligning to TRBD1. Trimming took 0 bases from V and 0 from J; bases not matched to a gene: 7. Germline V lookup: CDR1 SGHDT, CDR2 YYEEEE. CDR3 length: 18 residues. CDR3 nucleotide sequence: TGTGCCAGCAGCTTGGGGCCGGGGACAGGGTATAGCAATCAGCCCCAGCATTTT. This codes for CASSLGPGTGYSNQPQHF.

The chain joins TRBV5-4 to TRBJ1-2, with D possibly being TRBD1 (5 bases). The CDR3 length is 17 residues. V lost 3 bases and J 3 bases, leaving 21 bases between the germline ends. Germline CDR1 reads SGHNT; CDR2 reads YYREEE (reference sequence). DNA of the CDR3: TGTGCCAGCAGCTCCAGGGCCCTGCCGGCTAGCTACTATGGCTACACCTTC. This gives the protein CASSSRALPASYYGYTF.

On this clone: The sample holds other DNA sequences that translate to the same CDR3. The chain is built from TRBV5-1 and TRBJ2-3; 12 nucleotides agree with TRBD2. Trimming took 0 bases from V and 3 from J; bases not matched to a gene: 2. Per the germline V gene, CDR1 is SGHRS and CDR2 is YFSETQ. The length of the CDR3 is 16 residues. The DNA for the CDR3 is TGCGCCAGCAGCTTGGGACTAGCGGGAGAAACAGATACGCAGTATTTT. This codes for CASSLGLAGETDTQYF.

The gene calls are TRBV28 and TRBJ2-5; 10 bases line up with TRBD2. Germline V gene data show CDR1 as MDHEN and CDR2 as SYDVKM. The CDR3 spans 14 residues. Unmatched junction bases numbered 4, after V lost 6 bases and J lost 3 bases. The CDR3 spells CASSLLAGKETQYF. CDR3 nucleotide sequence: TGTGCCAGCAGCCTACTAGCGGGGAAAGAGACCCAGTACTTC.

This sequence joins TRBV19 and TRBJ1-5; D is unclear. Germline lookup yields CDR1 LNHDA and CDR2 SQIVND (reference sequence). The CDR3 is 13 amino acids. V lost 10 bases and J 7 bases, leaving 17 bases between the germline ends. CDR3 region: CATRTGEGQPQHF. DNA of the CDR3: TGTGCCACCAGGACCGGGGAAGGGCAGCCCCAGCATTTT.

The CDR3 sequence: CASSKGLVWEQFF. The DNA of the CDR3 is TGCGCCAGCAGCAAAGGACTAGTTTGGGAGCAGTTCTTC. V is TRBV5-1 and J is TRBJ2-1; 7 positions agree with TRBD2. Trimming removed 4 bases from V and 10 bases from J; junction bases left unmatched: 8. Germline lookup yields CDR1 SGHRS and CDR2 YFSETQ. The CDR3 contains 13 residues.

V and J are TRBV29-1 and TRBJ2-1, with TRBD2 as a possible D gene (5 bases). The germline gives CDR1 SQVTM, CDR2 ANQGSEA. The CDR3 spans 14 residues. With 6 bases removed from V and 1 base from J, the gap between germline ends came to 13 bases. The CDR3 DNA reads as TGCAGCGTCCGATCGCGGGTGTCCTACAATGAGCAGTTCTTC. This gives the protein CSVRSRVSYNEQFF.

The chain employs TRBV5-1 and TRBJ1-3; D is undetermined. Trimming shortened V by 4 bases and J by 2 bases, and 10 bases separated the two germline ends. The germline V gene has CDR1 SGHRS and CDR2 YFSETQ. The CDR3 extends over 14 amino acids. The CDR3 DNA sequence: TGCGCCAGCAGCCCCGGGAGGACTGGAAACACCATATATTTT. It translates to CASSPGRTGNTIYF.

CDR3 amino acids: CASSSQTGVEQYF. The DNA of the CDR3 is TGTGCCAGCAGCTCACAAACAGGGGTCGAGCAGTACTTC. The J gene is TRBJ2-7, the V gene TRBV7-9; TRBD1 agrees at 7 bases. The CDR3 is 13 residues long. The germline V gene has CDR1 SEHNR and CDR2 FQNEAQ (reference sequence). V trimming: 4 bases; J trimming: 6 bases; junction bases outside the gene matches: 6.

The chain combines TRBV5-5 with TRBJ2-7, with unresolved D. Germline V lookup: CDR1 SGHKS, CDR2 YYEKEE (reference sequence). This CDR3 region has 13 residues. Trimming cost V 2 bases and J 2 bases, with 8 bases left between them. This CDR3 is CASSLTMAYEQYF. The CDR3 region has the DNA TGTGCCAGCAGCTTAACGATGGCCTACGAGCAGTACTTC.

The chain couples TRBV5-4 to TRBJ2-1; D call uncertain. The V end was cut by 2 bases, the J end by 6 bases, with 9 bases between. CDR1 and CDR2 (germline): SGHNT, YYREEE (reference sequence). The CDR3 extends over 13 amino acids. CDR3 protein: CASSFMTANEQFF. The CDR3 DNA reads TGTGCCAGCAGCTTTATGACTGCCAATGAGCAGTTCTTC.

Comments on this clone: Additional DNA sequences in this sample encode the identical CDR3. V and J are TRBV5-1 and TRBJ2-5; D is possibly TRBD1 (5 bases). Trimming removed 1 base from V and 1 base from J, with 8 bases in between. In germline, CDR1 is SGHRS, CDR2 YFSETQ. The CDR3 loop spans 14 amino acids. In nucleotides, the CDR3 is TGCGCCAGCAGCTTGCAGGGATCCCAAGAGACCCAGTACTTC. Its translation is CASSLQGSQETQYF.

The chain couples TRBV9 to TRBJ2-1; 9 bases are shared with TRBD2. CDR1 and CDR2 (germline): SGDLS, YYNGEE. This CDR3 spans 16 amino acids. Unmatched junction bases numbered 11, after V lost 4 bases and J lost 6 bases. The DNA for the CDR3 is TGTGCCAGCAGCTCTCCGCGAGGTAGCGGGAGCAATGAGCAGTTCTTC. This sequence encodes CASSSPRGSGSNEQFF.

The rearrangement joins TRBV7-8 to TRBJ1-1; D is ambiguous. Per the germline V gene, CDR1 is SGHVS and CDR2 is FQNEAQ. CDR3 length: 13 amino acids. The V gene lost 2 bases and the J gene lost 0 bases, with 4 bases spanning the gap. CDR3 coding DNA: TGTGCCAGCAGCTTAACTCTGAACACTGAAGCTTTCTTT. Translated: CASSLTLNTEAFF.

Worth noting for this clone: Other DNA sequences of this sample code for an identical CDR3. This chain links TRBV5-4 with TRBJ2-7; 10 bases match TRBD2. The CDR3 is 15 residues long. The ends lost 3 bases at V and 2 bases at J; junction bases unmatched: 5. Germline lookup yields CDR1 SGHNT and CDR2 YYREEE (reference sequence). This CDR3 is CASSSRTSGAYEQYF. The CDR3 nucleotides read TGTGCCAGCAGCTCCCGGACTAGCGGAGCCTACGAGCAGTACTTC.

This clone has just one count. The V call is TRBV19, the J call TRBJ2-7; D possibly corresponds to TRBD1 (5 bases). V dropped 4 bases and J dropped 4 bases, with 11 bases sitting between them. CDR3 length: 13 residues. The germline CDR1 and CDR2 sequences are LNHDA and SQIVND (reference sequence). In DNA, the CDR3 is TGTGCCAGTAGTAGCCAGGGTCGGTACGAGCAGTACTTC. The encoded protein is CASSSQGRYEQYF.

The V gene is TRBV7-8, the J gene TRBJ1-5, with D perhaps matching TRBD1 (5 bases). Germline CDR1 reads SGHVS; CDR2 reads FQNEAQ. CDR3 size: 15 residues. Trimming stripped 4 bases from V and 0 bases from J, with 10 bases between. CDR3: CASSSWDGSNQPQHF. The CDR3 region has the DNA TGTGCCAGCAGCTCATGGGACGGTAGCAATCAGCCCCAGCATTTT.

The V call is TRBV21-1, the J call TRBJ1-2; the table assigns TRBD1, which was not confirmed against the DNA. TRBV21-1 is designated a pseudogene. This CDR3 comprises 16 residues. This chain's CDR3 is CASSYSSPRPKGGYTF. In DNA, the CDR3 is TGTGCCAGCAGCTATTCGAGCCCTCGCCCGAAGGGGGGCTACACCTTC.

The chain carries TRBV29-1 and TRBJ1-2, with D perhaps TRBD1 (5 bases). Trimming removed 7 bases at V and 6 bases at J, with 12 bases between. CDR1 and CDR2 from the germline V gene are SQVTM and ANQGSEA. The CDR3 loop spans 11 amino acids. CDR3 nucleotide sequence: TGCAGCGGGAGGGGACCCGATGGCTACACCTTC. Protein sequence: CSGRGPDGYTF.

The J gene is TRBJ2-4, the V gene TRBV10-3, with D possibly being TRBD1 (5 bases). Trimming removed 0 bases at V and 15 bases at J, with 12 bases between. Germline CDR1 and CDR2: ENHRY and SYGVKD. This CDR3 comprises 12 residues. The CDR3 region is CAISESLGEWYF. The CDR3 nucleotides read TGTGCCATCAGTGAGTCTCTAGGGGAATGGTACTTC.